The 24 T cell receptor beta chains below come from one sample, sequenced in a study of PD-L1 blockade in urothelial cancer. Sequenced by immunoSEQ multiplex PCR; TCRdb stores in-frame clones only, minus some. The table has some 100,000 clones, about 91% seen once. The sample in question was PBMCs, obtained around atezolizumab (anti-PD-L1) treatment. The receptors derive from a woman older than 75 with urothelial cancer.

The rearrangement uses TRBV5-1 and TRBJ2-1; 9 nucleotides line up with TRBD2. Losses at the gene ends were 4 bases for V and 3 bases for J; bases not matched to a gene: 11. The germline V gene encodes CDR1 SGHRS and CDR2 YFSETQ. The CDR3 runs to 17 residues. As DNA, the CDR3 is TGCGCCAGCAGCCCTACTGGCGGGAGGGCCGGCTACAATGAGCAGTTCTTC. Protein product: CASSPTGGRAGYNEQFF.

The V and J genes are TRBV27 and TRBJ1-5, with no clear D. Between the trimmed V and J ends, which lost 3 bases and 5 bases, there was a span of 14 bases. CDR3 length equals 15 residues. CDR1 is MNHEY and CDR2 is SMNVEV in the germline V gene (reference sequence). The CDR3 here is CASSFLPLRDQPQHF. CDR3 DNA: TGTGCCAGCAGTTTCCTTCCCCTGCGGGATCAGCCCCAGCATTTT.

The J gene is TRBJ1-5, the V gene TRBV6-6, with D unclear. The germline V gene encodes CDR1 MNHNY and CDR2 SVGAGI (reference sequence). The V end was cut by 5 bases, the J end by 3 bases, with 14 bases between. This CDR3 is 15 amino acids long. Here the CDR3 reads CASSKLQVDNQPQHF. The DNA of the CDR3 is TGTGCCAGCAGTAAACTTCAGGTGGACAATCAGCCCCAGCATTTT.

The rearrangement joins TRBV27 to TRBJ2-5, with D maybe TRBD1 (7 bases). The CDR3 runs to 15 residues. Between the trimmed V and J ends, which lost 4 bases and 7 bases, there was a span of 19 bases. Germline assignment: CDR1 MNHEY and CDR2 SMNVEV (reference sequence). CDR3 in DNA: TGTGCCAGCAGTTCCCAGGGGGGCTTAGGGGGGACCCAGTACTTC. It encodes CASSSQGGLGGTQYF.

The chain carries TRBV7-9 and TRBJ2-7; D remains unclear. The length of the CDR3 is 12 residues. Germline V lookup: CDR1 SEHNR, CDR2 FQNEAQ (reference sequence). Trimming took 3 bases from V and 7 from J, leaving 10 bases between them. The chain's CDR3 is CASSLTPGEQYF. The CDR3 region has the DNA TGTGCCAGCAGCTTGACTCCCGGGGAGCAGTACTTC.

This chain joins TRBV20-1 and TRBJ1-2; D is uncertain. V was shortened by 1 base and J by 8 bases, with 8 bases between the two germline ends. The V gene's germline CDR1 is DFQATT and CDR2 SNEGSKA (reference sequence). The CDR3 length is 11 residues. The DNA for the CDR3 is TGCAGTGCTAGAGGCCAGGTCGGCTACACCTTC. As protein: CSARGQVGYTF.

The V call is TRBV7-6, the J call TRBJ2-2; the D is unclear. The CDR3 runs 13 residues. In germline, CDR1 is SGHVS, CDR2 FNYEAQ. V shed 6 bases and J shed 3 bases, with 8 bases lying between them. The DNA of the CDR3 is TGTGCCAGCAGTTCCGCGGACACCGGGGAGCTGTTTTTT. The encoded protein is CASSSADTGELFF.

The rearrangement links TRBV7-3 to TRBJ1-2; the match to TRBD1 covers 8 bases. V lost 1 base to trimming and J lost 2 bases; unmatched junction nucleotides: 3. The CDR3 contains 15 residues. The germline V gene has CDR1 SGHTA and CDR2 FQGTGA. CDR3 DNA: TGTGCCAGCAGCTTAAATACAGGGGGAAACTATGGCTACACCTTC. Encoded protein: CASSLNTGGNYGYTF.

V is TRBV30 and J is TRBJ2-7; D remains unclear. Germline lookup yields CDR1 GTSNPN and CDR2 SVGIG (reference sequence). The CDR3 contains 16 residues. V lost 2 bases to trimming and J lost 0 bases, with 17 bases between them. The CDR3 sequence: CAWSRLQAPFSYEQYF. In DNA, the CDR3 is TGTGCCTGGAGTCGGCTTCAGGCACCTTTCTCCTACGAGCAGTACTTC.

The chain has TRBV10-1 and TRBJ2-7; TRBD2 agrees at 9 bases. Germline CDR1 WNHNN, CDR2 SYGVQD (reference sequence). There are 18 residues in the CDR3. After removal of 0 bases from V and 9 bases from J, the junction contained 18 bases not matched to a gene. CDR3 nucleotides: TGCGCCAGCAGTGAGTCTGGGGCGGGAGGGCCTCTCCAGGGGCGGCAGTACTTC. Translated, it gives CASSESGAGGPLQGRQYF.

The J gene is TRBJ1-5, the V gene TRBV6-5; 9 nucleotides align to TRBD1. Germline V lookup: CDR1 MNHEY, CDR2 SVGAGI. There are 14 residues in the CDR3. The trim removed 6 bases at V and 6 bases at J, leaving 6 bases unmatched. In nucleotides, the CDR3 is TGTGCCAGCAGCAAACAGGGGGCGAGTCAGCCCCAGCATTTT. Translated: CASSKQGASQPQHF.

The rearrangement joins TRBV6-4 to TRBJ2-6; a possible D gene is TRBD1 (5 bases). CDR1 and CDR2 from the germline V gene are MRHNA and SNTAGT. The V gene lost 6 bases and the J gene lost 0 bases, with 9 bases spanning the gap. The CDR3 runs 15 residues. CDR3 protein: CASRPQGSGANVLTF. In nucleotides, the CDR3 is TGTGCCAGCAGGCCCCAGGGCTCTGGGGCCAACGTCCTGACTTTC.

In DNA, the CDR3 is TGTGCCTGGAGTTGGGGGAGGTCGCTCACCGGGGAGCTGTTTTTT. Encoded protein: CAWSWGRSLTGELFF. This chain uses TRBV30 with TRBJ2-2; perhaps TRBD2 as D (6 bases). Trimming took 2 bases from V and 4 from J, leaving 14 bases between them. The CDR3 is 15 residues long. Germline V gives CDR1 GTSNPN, CDR2 SVGIG (reference sequence).

The V call is TRBV7-9, the J call TRBJ1-3, with D perhaps TRBD1 (5 bases). V lost 5 bases to trimming and J lost 4 bases, with 12 bases between them. Germline CDR1 reads SEHNR; CDR2 reads FQNEAQ (reference sequence). CDR3 length: 14 amino acids. For the CDR3, the DNA is TGTGCCAGCAGCCGGGACTTTTTCGGAAACACCATATATTTT. This translates into CASSRDFFGNTIYF.

The gene calls are TRBV7-2 and TRBJ1-4; D is uncertain. The V gene's germline CDR1 is SGHTA and CDR2 FQGNSA. The V end lost 6 bases, the J end lost 8 bases, and 22 bases lay between the germline ends. The CDR3 totals 16 residues. The CDR3 DNA follows: TGTGCCAGCAGGCCCGCAGGAGGCGCACGACGAGAAAAACTGTTTTTT. It codes for CASRPAGGARREKLFF.

The chain uses TRBV7-9 and TRBJ2-7, with 7 nucleotides matching TRBD1. The V gene end was trimmed by 4 bases and the J gene end by 3 bases; junction bases not matched to a gene: 9. The CDR3 is 15 amino acids. Germline V gene lookup returns CDR1 SEHNR and CDR2 FQNEAQ (reference sequence). The CDR3 here is CASSSRQGQYYEQYF. CDR3 DNA sequence: TGTGCCAGCAGCTCCAGACAGGGCCAATACTACGAGCAGTACTTC.

There are a few counts of this clone. The rearrangement joins TRBV2 to TRBJ2-3; 9 bases are shared with TRBD2. This CDR3 contains 15 residues. Losses at the gene ends were 4 bases for V and 4 bases for J; bases not matched to a gene: 6. CDR1 and CDR2 from the germline V gene are SNHLY and FYNNEI. Written as DNA, the CDR3 is TGTGCCAGCAGTGGTTTAGCGGGAGTGCCAGATACGCAGTATTTT. It specifies CASSGLAGVPDTQYF.

This chain connects TRBV9 to TRBJ1-2; TRBD1 matches 7 bases. This CDR3 is 14 amino acids long. Germline CDR1 reads SGDLS; CDR2 reads YYNGEE. Germline trimming cut 4 bases from V and 8 bases from J; bases unmatched to any gene: 11. For the CDR3, the DNA is TGTGCCAGCAGCCCCCACAGGGGATTAGGCGGCTACACCTTC. Translating it yields CASSPHRGLGGYTF.

In its sample, this clone was seen once. The rearrangement joins TRBV10-3 to TRBJ2-7; 10 bases line up with TRBD1. This CDR3 spans 15 amino acids. Trimming took 3 bases from V and 2 from J; bases not matched to a gene: 4. The germline CDR1 and CDR2 sequences are ENHRY and SYGVKD. CDR3 in amino acids: CAISDPGTGAYEQYF. The CDR3 DNA reads TGTGCCATCAGTGACCCCGGGACAGGGGCCTACGAGCAGTACTTC.

The chain links TRBV27 to TRBJ1-2; D remains unclear. The CDR3 runs 14 residues. Between the trimmed V and J ends, which lost 4 bases and 2 bases, there was a span of 11 bases. The germline V gene encodes CDR1 MNHEY and CDR2 SMNVEV (reference sequence). In DNA, the CDR3 is TGTGCCAGCAGTTCTGTGGCGGCAAACTATGGCTACACCTTC. Amino acid sequence: CASSSVAANYGYTF.

This sequence joins TRBV5-4 and TRBJ1-2; the match to TRBD1 covers 9 bases. The CDR3 runs 15 residues. From germline, CDR1 is SGHNT and CDR2 YYREEE (reference sequence). The J segment lost 6 bases and the V segment lost 0 bases, leaving 6 bases of the junction unmatched. The CDR3 sequence is CASSLGVGQGNGYTF. The DNA of the CDR3 is TGTGCCAGCAGCTTGGGTGTGGGACAGGGAAATGGCTACACCTTC.

This chain joins TRBV28 and TRBJ2-7; D is possibly TRBD1 (5 bases). Germline loops: CDR1 MDHEN, CDR2 SYDVKM. Trimming shortened V by 1 base and J by 2 bases, and 15 bases separated the two germline ends. The CDR3 runs to 16 residues. The CDR3 sequence: CASSLLVRVGTYEQYF. The CDR3 bases are TGTGCCAGCAGTTTATTGGTCAGGGTAGGAACCTACGAGCAGTACTTC. Complete variable domain (other parts from reference TRBV28 and TRBJ2-7): DVKVTQSSRYLVKRTGEKVFLECVQDMDHENMFWYRQDPGLGLRLIYFSYDVKMKEKGDIPEGYSVSREKKERFSLILESASTNQTSMYLCASSLLVRVGTYEQYFGPGTRLTVT.

The J gene is TRBJ2-5, the V gene TRBV9, with unresolved D. Germline V gene lookup returns CDR1 SGDLS and CDR2 YYNGEE. Trimming took 4 bases from V and 5 from J, leaving 12 bases between them. CDR3 length equals 13 residues. CDR3 region: CASSTRILETQYF. The CDR3, as DNA: TGTGCCAGCAGCACGCGCATCTTGGAGACCCAGTACTTC.

The chain employs TRBV11-2 and TRBJ2-1; D is possibly TRBD2 (5 bases). This CDR3 spans 15 amino acids. Germline V gene lookup returns CDR1 SGHAT and CDR2 FQNNGV. V was cut by 5 bases and J by 0 bases, with 11 bases left in between. CDR3 nucleotides: TGTGCCAGCAGCCAAGACCGGGGCTCCTACAATGAGCAGTTCTTC. Encoded protein: CASSQDRGSYNEQFF. Based on the CDR3 plus reference TRBV11-2 and TRBJ2-1, the full variable domain is EAGVAQSPRYKIIEKRQSVAFWCNPISGHATLYWYQQILGQGPKLLIQFQNNGVVDDSQLPKDRFSAERLKGVDSTLKIQPAKLEDSAVYLCASSQDRGSYNEQFFGPGTRLTVL.